Below are 5 T cell receptor beta chains sequenced from a single sample in a study of shared clonotypes between healthy human individuals. Sequencing used immunoSEQ multiplex PCR; TCRdb keeps in-frame clones, though not all of them. This sample has fewer than 1 million clones, with about 96% found just once. It was CD45RO-negative cells, positively selected for CCR7, that made up naive CD8 cells, with terminally differentiated effector memory CD45RA+ cells excluded. Source material: naive CD8+ T cells sorted from blood. These receptor sequences come from a man aged 25 to 40 in good health.

V and J are TRBV6-1 and TRBJ1-1; no firm D call. The ends were cut back, 1 base at V and 0 bases at J, with 9 bases in the middle. The germline V gene has CDR1 MNHNS and CDR2 SASEGT. This CDR3 is 15 amino acids long. The CDR3 is CASSEGSLLNTEAFF. DNA for the CDR3: TGTGCCAGCAGTGAAGGTTCACTTTTGAACACTGAAGCTTTCTTT.

CDR3 DNA sequence: TGCGCCAGCAGCCAAGAGTACCCTTTTGGCTACGAGCAGTACTTC. This codes for CASSQEYPFGYEQYF. The chain couples TRBV4-1 to TRBJ2-7; D remains ambiguous. This CDR3 has 15 amino acids. Germline-derived CDR1 and CDR2 are MGHRA and YSYEKL. Trimming left V 0 bases short and J 3 bases short, with 12 bases between.

The chain carries TRBV9 and TRBJ1-2; tentative D call: TRBD1 (5 bases). The CDR3 loop spans 18 amino acids. The V gene's germline CDR1 is SGDLS and CDR2 YYNGEE. V was cut by 5 bases and J by 7 bases, with 30 bases left in between. For the CDR3, the DNA is TGTGCCAGCAGGGATAATCCTAGTGTAGGGGATTCTATGGGTGGCTACACCTTC. It is translated as CASRDNPSVGDSMGGYTF. Complete variable domain (other parts from reference TRBV9 and TRBJ1-2): DSGVTQTPKHLITATGQRVTLRCSPRSGDLSVYWYQQSLDQGLQFLIQYYNGEERAKGNILERFSAQQFPDLHSELNLSSLELGDSALYFCASRDNPSVGDSMGGYTFGSGTRLTVV.

The rearrangement joins TRBV30 to TRBJ1-1; D is unresolved. The CDR3 consists of 12 residues. V was pared by 0 bases and J by 3 bases, with 5 bases between. Germline assignment: CDR1 GTSNPN and CDR2 SVGIG (reference sequence). For the CDR3, the DNA is TGTGCCTGGAGTGTACTGGACACTGAAGCTTTCTTT. This translates into CAWSVLDTEAFF.

The V gene is TRBV14, the J gene TRBJ2-2; TRBD1 is a possible D gene (7 bases). This CDR3 is 15 amino acids long. The V end was cut by 3 bases, the J end by 5 bases, with 13 bases between. From germline, CDR1 is SGHDN and CDR2 FVKESK. In nucleotides, the CDR3 is TGTGCCAGCAGCCAGGAGGGGGCCCGAACCGGGGAGCTGTTTTTT. This encodes CASSQEGARTGELFF.